Presented here are 32 T cell receptor beta chains from one specimen sequenced in a study of blood T cells in healthy people across ages. PCR was performed a second time for roughly 7 to 12 cycles using a sample-barcoded 5' primer and a J-beta primer mix. MiXCR, run by TCRdb on the 5' RACE reads, gives a single entry per CDR3 protein. The repertoire holds about 780,000 distinct CDR3 sequences, with roughly 60% as singletons. Sequenced: blood. All receptors derive from a man in his thirties or forties in good health.

Turning to this clonotype: This may be a read error: a much more frequent sequence differs by one nucleotide. The V call is TRBV7-2, the J call TRBJ1-2; 9 bases align to TRBD1. CDR3 length: 14 residues. The germline CDR1 and CDR2 sequences are SGHTA and FQGNSA. The CDR3 sequence: CASSLVWTGDGNTF. The CDR3 coding sequence is TGTGCCAGCAGCTTAGTATGGACAGGGGATGGCAACACCTTC.

The J gene is TRBJ1-2, the V gene TRBV25-1; weak D call: TRBD1 (5 bases). The germline CDR1 and CDR2 sequences are MGHDK and SYGVNS. The CDR3 runs to 15 residues. The ends were cut back, 4 bases at V and 4 bases at J, with 16 bases in the middle. The DNA of the CDR3 is TGTGCCAGCAGTGGCGTTGGGGGGTTTGGCTATGGCTACACCTTC. Protein sequence: CASSGVGGFGYGYTF.

This clonotype was counted between two and nine times. As DNA, the CDR3 is TGTGCCAGCAGTTCCACCCCGACAGGGGGCAATGGCTACACCTTC. This sequence encodes CASSSTPTGGNGYTF. V is TRBV6-5 and J is TRBJ1-2; 10 nucleotides align to TRBD1. V lost 4 bases and J lost 6; bases outside the gene matches: 8. The CDR3 runs to 15 residues. Germline V lookup: CDR1 MNHEY, CDR2 SVGAGI.

The J gene is TRBJ2-4, the V gene TRBV4-2, with D uncertain. V was pared by 3 bases and J by 8 bases, with 17 bases between. The CDR3 is made up of 15 amino acids. Germline V gene data show CDR1 as LGHNA and CDR2 as YNFKEQ. CDR3 nucleotides: TGTGCCAGCAGCCACGAGCAGGACGTTGGGGACATTCAGTACTTC. It translates to CASSHEQDVGDIQYF.

The genes are TRBV12-3 or TRBV12-4 and TRBJ1-2; D unclear. This CDR3 comprises 12 residues. The germline V and J ends were trimmed by 5 bases and 4 bases, with 8 bases remaining between them. CDR3 coding DNA: TGTGCCAGCAGTGAGCTAATCTATGGCTACACCTTC. Protein: CASSELIYGYTF.

The V gene is TRBV20-1, the J gene TRBJ1-5, with 7 positions matching TRBD1. Germline-derived CDR1 and CDR2 are DFQATT and SNEGSKA (reference sequence). V was clipped by 2 bases and J by 7 bases; unmatched bases: 11. The length of the CDR3 is 15 residues. The CDR3 sequence: CSARSVEGARQPQHF. DNA for the CDR3: TGCAGTGCTAGATCCGTGGAGGGGGCGAGGCAGCCCCAGCATTTT.

This clonotype was picked up a small number of times. The chain joins TRBV7-3 to TRBJ1-2; TRBD1 might be the D (6 bases). Per the germline V gene, CDR1 is SGHTA and CDR2 is FQGTGA. The CDR3 runs to 16 residues. V was cut by 5 bases and J by 0 bases, with 16 bases left in between. The CDR3 DNA is TGTGCCAGCAGCCCAGACAGGATTTCCGCTAACTATGGCTACACCTTC. This translates into CASSPDRISANYGYTF.

This chain uses TRBV5-1 with TRBJ2-6; D gene ambiguous. CDR1 is SGHRS, CDR2 YFSETQ, per germline. The CDR3 totals 14 residues. Trimming stripped 7 bases from V and 0 bases from J, with 8 bases between. The CDR3 sequence: CASHKDSGANVLTF. CDR3 in DNA: TGCGCCAGCCATAAAGACTCTGGGGCCAACGTCCTGACTTTC.

J is TRBJ2-3 and V is TRBV4-3; weak D call: TRBD1 (6 bases). The V end was cut by 3 bases, the J end by 6 bases, with 13 bases between. CDR3 length: 14 amino acids. Germline CDR1 reads LGHNA; CDR2 reads YSLEER. CDR3 region: CASSQNRVRDTQYF. The CDR3 DNA sequence: TGCGCCAGCAGCCAGAACAGGGTTAGGGATACGCAGTATTTT.

The chain is built from TRBV28 and TRBJ2-7, with D unresolved. CDR1 is MDHEN and CDR2 is SYDVKM in the germline V gene. The CDR3 loop spans 12 amino acids. V lost 1 base, J lost 6 bases, and 7 bases lay in between. The chain's CDR3 is CASSLLGVEQYF. The DNA for the CDR3 is TGTGCCAGCAGTTTATTAGGCGTCGAGCAGTACTTC.

The rearrangement uses TRBV7-9 and TRBJ2-7; 8 nucleotides align to TRBD1. Germline lookup yields CDR1 SEHNR and CDR2 FQNEAQ (reference sequence). CDR3 length equals 12 residues. This chain's CDR3 is CTSGGWKDEQYF. CDR3 DNA: TGTACTTCAGGGGGCTGGAAAGACGAGCAGTACTTC.

In the case of this clonotype: A read error is possible here, since a much larger clone lies one base away. The chain couples TRBV29-1 to TRBJ2-1, with D perhaps matching TRBD2 (6 bases). The DNA matches TRBJ2-7 better at its end, which makes the J call doubtful. Germline V gene data show CDR1 as SQVTM and CDR2 as ANQGSEA. The CDR3 runs 13 residues. The CDR3 coding sequence is TGCGGCGTCCGAGGGGCGGGGATCAACGAGCAGTACTTC. It encodes CGVRGAGINEQYF.

This clonotype was seen a few times. The chain uses TRBV5-6 and TRBJ2-1; 14 nucleotides align to TRBD2. In germline, CDR1 is SGHDT, CDR2 YYEEEE. The CDR3 covers 15 residues. J was trimmed by 7 bases and V by 4 bases; bases with no gene match: 4. Here the CDR3 DNA reads TGTGCCAGCAGCACTGGGACTAGCGGGGGTAATGAGCAGTTCTTC. Protein product: CASSTGTSGGNEQFF.

The chain combines TRBV4-3 with TRBJ2-5, with TRBD2 matching 12 bases. The germline V gene has CDR1 LGHNA and CDR2 YSLEER. This CDR3 has 15 residues. V was clipped by 1 base and J by 11 bases; unmatched bases: 8. The CDR3: CASSQGLAGGLEQYF. CDR3 in DNA: TGCGCCAGCAGCCAAGGTCTAGCGGGGGGGCTAGAGCAGTACTTC.

The J gene is TRBJ2-7, the V gene TRBV10-3, with D tentatively TRBD2 (6 bases). Trimming pared 8 bases from V and 7 bases from J, leaving 12 bases between. The V gene's germline CDR1 is ENHRY and CDR2 SYGVKD. The CDR3 extends over 11 amino acids. This CDR3 reads CAIGGQGEQYF. CDR3 DNA: TGTGCCATCGGAGGGCAGGGTGAGCAGTACTTC.

Regarding this clonotype: Germline is not matched at one junction end, which may reflect a read error. This chain joins TRBV4-3 and TRBJ1-2; D not resolved. CDR3 size: 15 residues. Germline CDR1 reads LGHNA; CDR2 reads YSLEER. Written as DNA, the CDR3 is TGCGCCTGCAGCCAAGTAGGGAATTGGGCCTATGGCTACACCTTC. Protein: CACSQVGNWAYGYTF.

V gene TRBV29-1 combines with J gene TRBJ2-5; D is ambiguous. The CDR3 is 15 residues long. From germline, CDR1 is SQVTM and CDR2 ANQGSEA. V lost 6 bases and J 0 bases, leaving 17 bases between the germline ends. CDR3 nucleotides: TGCAGCGTCCTCCCCCGGATAGTCTACCAAGAGACCCAGTACTTC. Amino acid sequence: CSVLPRIVYQETQYF.

The V call is TRBV12-3 or TRBV12-4, the J call TRBJ2-5, with unresolved D. The DNA end favors TRBJ2-7, so the J call may be wrong. The CDR3 runs 14 residues. The CDR3 here is CASSFELYVNEQYF. The DNA for the CDR3 is TGTGCCAGCAGTTTCGAACTCTATGTCAACGAGCAGTACTTC.

The V gene is TRBV29-1, the J gene TRBJ2-7; TRBD1 matches at 9 bases. TRBJ2-1 matches the DNA end more closely, so the J call is doubtful. The CDR3 totals 11 residues. The germline CDR1 and CDR2 sequences are SQVTM and ANQGSEA. The DNA for the CDR3 is TGCAGCGTCCTGGGACAGGGCCAGCAGTTCTTC. It yields the protein CSVLGQGQQFF.

This chain connects TRBV7-2 to TRBJ1-2, with 9 bases identical to TRBD1. V lost 5 bases, J lost 4 bases, and 11 bases stayed unmatched. The CDR3 covers 16 residues. The germline CDR1 and CDR2 sequences are SGHTA and FQGNSA. In DNA, the CDR3 is TGTGCCAGCAGCGAAGTGGGACAGGGAATTTTCTATGGCTACACCTTC. Protein product: CASSEVGQGIFYGYTF. Supplemented by reference TRBV7-2 and TRBJ1-2, the full variable domain reads GAGVSQSPSNKVTEKGKDVELRCDPISGHTALYWYRQSLGQGLEFLIYFQGNSAPDKSGLPSDRFSAERTGGSVSTLTIQRTQQEDSAVYLCASSEVGQGIFYGYTFGSGTRLTVV.

The genes are TRBV12-3 or TRBV12-4 and TRBJ2-5; perhaps D is TRBD1 or TRBD2 (6 bases each). The CDR3 sequence is 15 residues long. The V end was cut by 0 bases, the J end by 3 bases, with 11 bases between. The CDR3 sequence: CASSLARRGEETQYF. For the CDR3, the DNA is TGTGCCAGCAGTTTAGCGCGGAGGGGGGAAGAGACCCAGTACTTC.

The rearrangement joins TRBV12-3 or TRBV12-4 to TRBJ2-5, with a possible D match to TRBD2 (5 bases). The CDR3 is made up of 15 amino acids. V lost 2 bases to trimming and J lost 11 bases, with 21 bases between them. As DNA, the CDR3 is TGTGCCAGCAGTTTACGGGCTAGCTTTGAGAATGAGCAGTACTTC. Translation gives CASSLRASFENEQYF.

The chain links TRBV7-9 to TRBJ2-4; TRBD1 matches 7 bases. V was clipped by 5 bases and J by 8 bases; unmatched bases: 6. The CDR3 covers 13 residues. Germline V gene lookup returns CDR1 SEHNR and CDR2 FQNEAQ (reference sequence). This CDR3 is CASSVRTGDIQYF. The CDR3 region has the DNA TGTGCCAGCAGCGTTAGAACAGGGGACATTCAGTACTTC.

The sample holds a few counts of this clonotype. The chain uses TRBV20-1 and TRBJ2-7; D gene uncertain. Germline loops: CDR1 DFQATT, CDR2 SNEGSKA (reference sequence). The CDR3 is 12 residues long. V lost 3 bases and J 0 bases, leaving 6 bases between the germline ends. CDR3 DNA: TGCAGTGCTAGTTCCGGCTCCTACGAGCAGTACTTC. This gives the protein CSASSGSYEQYF.

The chain is built from TRBV7-9 and TRBJ1-2; a possible D gene is TRBD1 (6 bases). The CDR3 runs 15 residues. Looked up from germline, CDR1 is SEHNR and CDR2 is FQNEAQ (reference sequence). Trimming left V 5 bases short and J 2 bases short, with 15 bases between. CDR3 protein: CASSHSLGGNYGYTF. CDR3 coding DNA: TGTGCCAGCAGCCACTCCTTAGGGGGAAACTATGGCTACACCTTC.

This clonotype turned up a few times. This rearrangement joins TRBV2 to TRBJ2-3; the D gene is possibly TRBD2 (6 bases). The CDR3 contains 16 residues. CDR1 is SNHLY, CDR2 FYNNEI, per germline. The V gene lost 7 bases and the J gene lost 1 base, with 18 bases spanning the gap. The CDR3 is CASNLLAGPGTDTQYF. CDR3 bases: TGTGCCAGCAACCTGCTGGCGGGGCCGGGCACAGATACGCAGTATTTT.

This sequence joins TRBV28 and TRBJ1-5; TRBD1 is a possible D gene (5 bases). CDR3 length: 18 amino acids. Germline V lookup: CDR1 MDHEN, CDR2 SYDVKM. Trimming shortened V by 3 bases and J by 0 bases, and 18 bases separated the two germline ends. The CDR3 bases are TGTGCCAGCAGTTTCGAAGGGGACGGAGACTATAGCAATCAGCCCCAGCATTTT. This gives the protein CASSFEGDGDYSNQPQHF.

This sequence joins TRBV29-1 and TRBJ1-2; TRBD1 matches 7 bases. CDR3 size: 13 residues. Trimming removed 4 bases from V and 3 bases from J; junction bases left unmatched: 5. From germline, CDR1 is SQVTM and CDR2 ANQGSEA. CDR3 in amino acids: CSVGTGSDYGYTF. CDR3 nucleotide sequence: TGCAGCGTTGGGACAGGATCCGACTATGGCTACACCTTC.

This clonotype was seen more than once but under ten times. The gene calls are TRBV2 and TRBJ1-2, with D possibly TRBD1 on 5 matching bases. This CDR3 spans 11 amino acids. CDR1 and CDR2 (germline): SNHLY, FYNNEI. Trimming removed 7 bases at V and 8 bases at J, with 11 bases between. The chain's CDR3 is CASNPNRGYTF. The CDR3 nucleotides are TGTGCCAGCAATCCCAACAGGGGCTACACCTTC.

The sample holds many counts of this clonotype. The genes are TRBV7-2 and TRBJ2-5; 7 bases map to TRBD2. CDR1 and CDR2 from the germline V gene are SGHTA and FQGNSA. The CDR3 sequence is 20 residues long. The junction had 23 bases not matched to a gene; V was cut back by 5 bases and J by 2 bases. The CDR3 DNA reads as TGTGCCAGCAGCCCCGGGGGGATGGCGGGGGAGATGTACCAACAAGAGACCCAGTACTTC. Amino acids: CASSPGGMAGEMYQQETQYF.

This clonotype was counted between two and nine times. V usage is TRBV7-2 and J usage is TRBJ2-1, with no clear D. The CDR3 totals 17 residues. Germline CDR1 is SGHTA and CDR2 is FQGNSA. V was cut by 5 bases and J by 0 bases, with 17 bases left in between. CDR3 region: CASSTDLFTASYNEQFF. The CDR3, as DNA: TGTGCCAGCAGCACGGATTTGTTTACAGCCTCCTACAATGAGCAGTTCTTC.

In its sample, this clonotype was seen a few times. The genes are TRBV29-1 and TRBJ2-5, with TRBD1 matching over 8 bases. The DNA matches TRBJ2-7 better at its end, which makes the J call doubtful. Germline V gene data show CDR1 as SQVTM and CDR2 as ANQGSEA. The CDR3 is 13 residues long. CDR3 region: CSVSGQESGEQYF. The CDR3 coding sequence is TGCAGCGTCTCGGGACAGGAGAGTGGCGAGCAGTACTTC.